This TCR beta chain is from a study of cytomegalovirus exposure and HLA in healthy donors. Study findings and constraints: It was reported in a later analysis that an Asian-associated ancestry cluster showed fewer N-insertions than the roughly 710-donor mean. Most subjects' HLA-A and HLA-B alleles were reportedly predicted from TCR beta sequences. The authors listed 150 to 200 TCR beta chains as cytomegalovirus-associated.

The PCR employed 60 Vbeta primers together with 13 Jbeta primers. Measured with immunoSEQ multiplex PCR; TCRdb has only the in-frame clones, and not every one. The data show about 120,000 clones, about 70% seen once. As concerns this clone: Antigen specificity is unknown.

This CDR3 has 15 residues. CDR1 SGHVS and CDR2 FNYEAQ come from the germline V gene. V lost 2 bases and J 1 base, leaving 8 bases between the germline ends. The chain has TRBV7-6 and TRBJ1-4, with D possibly TRBD1 on 6 matching bases. The TCR was taken from a woman aged 35 to 49 in good health and CMV-seronegative. The sample was PBMCs. The CDR3 DNA sequence: TGTGCCAGCAGCTTACGCAGGGGAACTAATGAAAAACTGTTTTTT. It codes for CASSLRRGTNEKLFF.